A selection of T cell receptor beta chains follows, all from one sample in a study of blood T cell repertoires in COVID-19. Measured with immunoSEQ multiplex PCR; TCRdb has only the in-frame clones, and not every one. The repertoire consists of over 450,000 clones, with roughly 89% occurring once and the leading ten covering 0.75% to 0.9%. Material for sequencing was peripheral blood. These receptors all come from a man between 18 and 29 years old with COVID-19, enrolled during active disease. The CDR3 runs from the conserved cysteine through the conserved F or W. The D gene is left open where the match is weak. Clone sizes are given selectively: once, few, many, or a class where the clone is expanded.

NA	NA	TRBV9	TRBJ2-3	CASSVGTSTDTQYF	TGTGCCAGCAGCGTAGGGACTAGCACAGATACGCAGTATTTT
NA	NA	TRBV24-1	TRBJ2-1	CATSDFRGGKRETSYNEQFF	TGTGCCACCAGTGATTTCAGGGGAGGCAAGCGGGAAACATCTTACAATGAGCAGTTCTTC
NA	TRBD1	TRBV3-1/TRBV3-2	TRBJ1-3	CASSHLPRAGQGLGNTIYF	TGTGCCAGCAGCCATCTCCCCCGGGCGGGACAGGGACTAGGAAACACCATATATTTT
NA	TRBD1	TRBV11-3	TRBJ1-2	CASSQYRGDYGYTF	TGTGCCAGCAGCCAGTACAGGGGTGACTATGGCTACACCTTC
once	NA	TRBV4-1	TRBJ1-1	CASSQVGGDSEAFF	TGCGCCAGCAGCCAAGTGGGAGGGGACTCTGAAGCTTTCTTT
NA	NA	TRBV27	TRBJ2-7	CTSSPDPRYYEQYF	TGTACCAGCAGCCCGGATCCGAGGTACTACGAGCAGTACTTC
NA	NA	TRBV24-1	TRBJ1-2	CATSGGQFYGYTF	TGTGCCACCAGTGGCGGACAGTTCTATGGCTACACCTTC
few	NA	TRBV27	TRBJ2-1	CASSYFGGPLYNEQFF	TGTGCCAGCAGTTACTTCGGGGGGCCTCTCTACAATGAGCAGTTCTTC
few	TRBD1	TRBV30	TRBJ1-2	CASPMRDRGNDYTF	TGTGCCTCCCCAATGCGGGACAGGGGGAATGACTACACCTTC
once	NA	TRBV11-2	TRBJ2-7	CASSSGWRASYEQYF	TGTGCCAGCAGCTCAGGCTGGAGGGCTTCCTACGAGCAGTACTTC
NA	TRBD2	TRBV29-1	TRBJ2-7	CSVKTSGSSYEQYF	TGCAGCGTGAAAACTAGCGGGAGCTCCTACGAGCAGTACTTC
NA	NA	TRBV3-1/TRBV3-2	TRBJ2-3	CASSQEPGTDTQYF	TGTGCCAGCAGCCAAGAGCCCGGGACAGATACGCAGTATTTT
once	NA	TRBV6-5	TRBJ2-7	CASRSPVGASGEQYF	TGTGCCAGCAGGAGCCCCGTTGGGGCCTCCGGCGAGCAGTACTTC
NA	TRBD1	TRBV3-1/TRBV3-2	TRBJ1-3	CASSPRDRAGNTIYF	TGTGCCAGCAGCCCCCGGGACAGGGCTGGAAACACCATATATTTT
NA	NA	TRBV7-9	TRBJ1-1	CASSLQGWTEAFF	TGTGCCAGCAGCTTACAGGGGTGGACTGAAGCTTTCTTT
once	TRBD1	TRBV7-8	TRBJ1-1	CASSKLNRGSEAFF	TGTGCCAGCAGTAAATTGAACAGGGGCTCTGAAGCTTTCTTT
NA	TRBD2	TRBV7-9	TRBJ2-1	CASTVGLAATYNEQFF	TGTGCCAGCACCGTAGGACTAGCGGCTACTTACAATGAGCAGTTCTTC